The entry below gives a single TCR beta chain sequence along with its context. The entry originates in a study of early T cells in non-severe SARS-CoV-2 infection. Study information: Chains were unpaired, as sequencing was done on bulk RNA from unsorted whole blood.

Individual cDNA molecules were tagged with unique molecular identifiers. One entry per CDR3 protein results from TCRdb running MiXCR on the 5' RACE reads. This sample has 86,000 or so distinct CDR3 sequences; approximately 6% occur once, and the top ten carry about 8%. There are 13 residues in the CDR3. Per germline, CDR1 SQVTM and CDR2 ANQGSEA. Between the trimmed V and J ends, which lost 6 bases and 3 bases, there was a span of 14 bases. V is TRBV29-1 and J is TRBJ1-1, with a possible D match to TRBD1 (5 bases). The sample taken for sequencing was whole blood. This TCR came from an adult who was a healthcare worker with PCR-confirmed SARS-CoV-2 infection or an uninfected control (not recorded which). CDR3 sequence: CSVAGKVDTEAFF. In DNA, the CDR3 is TGCAGCGTGGCAGGGAAGGTGGACACTGAAGCTTTCTTT.